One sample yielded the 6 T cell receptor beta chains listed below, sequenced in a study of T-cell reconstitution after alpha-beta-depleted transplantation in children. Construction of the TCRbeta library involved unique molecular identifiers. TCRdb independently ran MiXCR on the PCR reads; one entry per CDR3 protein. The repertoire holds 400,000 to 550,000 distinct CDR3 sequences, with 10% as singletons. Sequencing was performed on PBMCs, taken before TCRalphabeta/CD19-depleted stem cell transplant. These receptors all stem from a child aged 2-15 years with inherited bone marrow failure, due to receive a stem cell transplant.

CDR3 region: CASSQSDRPGPYNEQFF. CDR3 DNA sequence: TGCGCCAGCAGTCAATCGGATAGGCCCGGACCCTACAATGAGCAGTTCTTC. The chain employs TRBV23-1 and TRBJ2-1; D is undetermined. TRBV23-1 is classed as an ORF, of uncertain function. This CDR3 has 17 residues. V dropped 0 bases and J dropped 2 bases, with 14 bases sitting between them.

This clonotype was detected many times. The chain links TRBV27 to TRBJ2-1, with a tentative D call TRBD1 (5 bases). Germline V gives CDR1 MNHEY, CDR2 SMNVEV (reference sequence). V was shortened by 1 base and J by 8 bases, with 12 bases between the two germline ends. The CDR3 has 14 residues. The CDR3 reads CASSLYAGNHEQFF. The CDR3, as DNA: TGTGCCAGCAGTTTATACGCAGGGAACCATGAGCAGTTCTTC.

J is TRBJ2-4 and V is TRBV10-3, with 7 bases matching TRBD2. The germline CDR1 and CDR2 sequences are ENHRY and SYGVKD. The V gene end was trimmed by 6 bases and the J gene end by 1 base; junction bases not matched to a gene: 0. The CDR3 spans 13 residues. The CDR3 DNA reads TGTGCCATCAGGGGGGGGGCCAAAAACATTCAGTACTTC. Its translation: CAIRGGAKNIQYF.

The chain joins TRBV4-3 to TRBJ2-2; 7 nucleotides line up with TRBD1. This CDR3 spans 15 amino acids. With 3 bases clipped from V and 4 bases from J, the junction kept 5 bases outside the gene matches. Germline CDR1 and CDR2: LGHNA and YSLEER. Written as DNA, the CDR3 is TGCGCCAGCAGCCATATCGACAGGGCCACCGGGGAGCTGTTTTTT. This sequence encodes CASSHIDRATGELFF.

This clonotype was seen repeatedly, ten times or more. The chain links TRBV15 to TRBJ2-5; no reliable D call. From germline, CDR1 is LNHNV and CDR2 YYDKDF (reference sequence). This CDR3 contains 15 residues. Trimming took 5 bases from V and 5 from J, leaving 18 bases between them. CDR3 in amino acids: CATSEAPEFQETQYF. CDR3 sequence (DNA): TGTGCCACCAGCGAGGCCCCCGAGTTCCAGGAGACCCAGTACTTC.

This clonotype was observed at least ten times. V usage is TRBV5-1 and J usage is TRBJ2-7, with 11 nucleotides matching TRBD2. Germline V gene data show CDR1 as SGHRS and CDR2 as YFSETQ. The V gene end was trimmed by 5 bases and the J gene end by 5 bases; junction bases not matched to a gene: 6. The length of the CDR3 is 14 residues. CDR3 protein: CASSLPSGRNEQYF. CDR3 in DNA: TGCGCCAGCAGTCTCCCTAGCGGGAGGAACGAGCAGTACTTC.